What follows are 24 T cell receptor beta chains derived from one specimen sequenced in a study of graft-versus-host responses after intestinal transplantation. Assay used: immunoSEQ multiplex PCR; TCRdb lists only in-frame clones, some missing. This sample has 40,000 to 55,000 clones, with 90% to 95% found just once. Sequenced material: PBMCs, taken 524 days after transplant. The receptors come from a human patient who received an intestinal transplant, so some T cells may come from the graft donor.

The chain carries TRBV27 and TRBJ2-7; 12 bases fit TRBD2. Germline assignment: CDR1 MNHEY and CDR2 SMNVEV (reference sequence). The ends lost 0 bases at V and 4 bases at J; junction bases unmatched: 4. The CDR3 is 16 amino acids. In DNA, the CDR3 is TGTGCCAGCAGTTTATCGGGGACTAGCGGGCGGTACGAGCAGTACTTC. Translation gives CASSLSGTSGRYEQYF.

The chain is built from TRBV27 and TRBJ1-6; D unresolved. The CDR3 totals 14 residues. CDR1 and CDR2 (germline): MNHEY, SMNVEV (reference sequence). Trimming cost V 6 bases and J 7 bases, with 13 bases left between them. Here the CDR3 DNA reads TGTGCCAGCAGCCCCAGGTGGGCGAATTCACCCCTCCACTTT. Its translation is CASSPRWANSPLHF.

Only one count was recorded for this clone. This sequence joins TRBV7-6 and TRBJ2-1; TRBD2 might be the D (7 bases). Germline V gives CDR1 SGHVS, CDR2 FNYEAQ. Trimming cost V 1 base and J 0 bases, with 16 bases left between them. This CDR3 comprises 18 residues. Here the CDR3 reads CASSLELGGGFSYNEQFF. The DNA of the CDR3 is TGTGCCAGCAGCTTAGAGCTAGGGGGGGGCTTCTCCTACAATGAGCAGTTCTTC. Full variable domain (rest looked up from reference TRBV7-6 and TRBJ2-1): GAGVSQSPRYKVTKRGQDVALRCDPISGHVSLYWYRQALGQGPEFLTYFNYEAQQDKSGLPNDRFSAERPEGSISTLTIQRTEQRDSAMYRCASSLELGGGFSYNEQFFGPGTRLTVL.

The genes are TRBV5-5 and TRBJ1-3; 9 bases map to TRBD1. V dropped 5 bases and J dropped 2; count of bases not matched to a gene: 5. CDR1 is SGHKS, CDR2 YYEKEE, per germline (reference sequence). The CDR3 covers 15 residues. The CDR3 sequence is CASSSGQGTGNTIYF. CDR3 bases: TGTGCCAGCAGTTCGGGACAGGGAACTGGAAACACCATATATTTT.

This clone was seen a single time. The chain links TRBV11-3 to TRBJ2-7, with 9 bases that match TRBD1. Germline V CDR1 and CDR2: SGHNT, YENEEA. V was pared by 5 bases and J by 10 bases, with 9 bases of the junction left unmatched. CDR3 length: 13 residues. The CDR3 loop reads CASSGGQGGPQYF. For the CDR3, the DNA is TGTGCCAGCAGCGGGGGACAGGGAGGACCTCAGTACTTC.

The chain is built from TRBV5-4 and TRBJ2-1; tentative D call: TRBD1 (5 bases). Trimming left V 0 bases short and J 5 bases short, with 12 bases between. CDR3 length: 15 amino acids. Germline V gives CDR1 SGHNT, CDR2 YYREEE (reference sequence). Here the CDR3 DNA reads TGTGCCAGCAGCTTGGCCGACCAGGGCGACAATGAGCAGTTCTTC. Protein product: CASSLADQGDNEQFF.

The rearrangement links TRBV18 to TRBJ1-4; unclear D gene. The CDR3 length is 16 residues. Trimming removed 2 bases from V and 0 bases from J, with 10 bases in between. In germline, CDR1 is KGHSH, CDR2 LQKENI. The CDR3 here is CASSPEISATNEKLFF. DNA for the CDR3: TGTGCCAGCTCACCAGAAATCTCAGCAACTAATGAAAAACTGTTTTTT.

The rearrangement uses TRBV30 and TRBJ1-1; D uncertain. Trimming pared 4 bases from V and 0 bases from J, leaving 12 bases between. This CDR3 has 14 residues. Germline lookup yields CDR1 GTSNPN and CDR2 SVGIG (reference sequence). The CDR3 protein is CAWIKATVNTEAFF. DNA for the CDR3: TGTGCCTGGATAAAGGCGACCGTGAACACTGAAGCTTTCTTT.

The rearrangement joins TRBV15 to TRBJ2-5; D unresolved. Germline lookup yields CDR1 LNHNV and CDR2 YYDKDF (reference sequence). Trimming took 0 bases from V and 1 from J, leaving 6 bases between them. The CDR3 runs to 14 residues. The CDR3 here is CATSRDRGQETQYF. In nucleotides, the CDR3 is TGTGCCACCAGCAGAGATAGAGGCCAAGAGACCCAGTACTTC.

The V gene is TRBV11-2, the J gene TRBJ2-1; D remains ambiguous. The CDR3 is 18 amino acids. Deletions cut 0 bases from V and 0 bases from J, with 15 bases between. The germline V gene encodes CDR1 SGHAT and CDR2 FQNNGV. CDR3 nucleotides: TGTGCCAGCAGCTTAGATTGGGGTTCGAAAAGCTCCTACAATGAGCAGTTCTTC. Its translation is CASSLDWGSKSSYNEQFF.

This clone showed up just once. CDR3 nucleotides: TGTGCCAGCGGACGGTTGGCGGGCGGCTACAATGAGCAGTTCTTC. Amino acids: CASGRLAGGYNEQFF. J is TRBJ2-1 and V is TRBV6-1; weak D call: TRBD2 (5 bases). This CDR3 contains 15 residues. V was pared by 8 bases and J by 3 bases, with 17 bases between. CDR1 MNHNS and CDR2 SASEGT come from the germline V gene.

In this sample, this clone turned up once. The sample carries other DNA sequences with the same CDR3. The chain is built from TRBV9 and TRBJ2-7; D is ambiguous. The CDR3 is 14 amino acids. The V end lost 0 bases, the J end lost 2 bases, and 9 bases lay between the germline ends. Germline CDR1 SGDLS, CDR2 YYNGEE. The CDR3 is CASSVGGSTYEQYF. The DNA of the CDR3 is TGTGCCAGCAGCGTAGGGGGATCCACCTACGAGCAGTACTTC. The variable domain in full, with the rest retrieved from reference TRBV9 and TRBJ2-7, is DSGVTQTPKHLITATGQRVTLRCSPRSGDLSVYWYQQSLDQGLQFLIQYYNGEERAKGNILERFSAQQFPDLHSELNLSSLELGDSALYFCASSVGGSTYEQYFGPGTRLTVT.

Written as DNA, the CDR3 is TGTGCCAGCAGCAGAAGGACAGGGGACACCGGGGAGCTGTTTTTT. This gives the protein CASSRRTGDTGELFF. The V call is TRBV7-6, the J call TRBJ2-2; 9 nucleotides match TRBD1. This CDR3 comprises 15 residues. Germline CDR1 and CDR2: SGHVS and FNYEAQ. J gave up 3 bases and V 5 bases, and 4 bases lay outside the gene matches.

The chain carries TRBV7-8 and TRBJ2-7; 10 nucleotides line up with TRBD2. The CDR3 sequence is 14 residues long. Germline CDR1 reads SGHVS; CDR2 reads FQNEAQ. J was trimmed by 2 bases and V by 8 bases; bases with no gene match: 6. The CDR3 DNA reads TGTGCCAGCTTAGCGGGAGGTTTCCCCTACGAGCAGTACTTC. As protein: CASLAGGFPYEQYF.

The chain uses TRBV13 and TRBJ2-6; 13 bases align to TRBD2. The junction had 6 bases not matched to a gene; V was cut back by 5 bases and J by 2 bases. The CDR3 consists of 18 residues. Germline V gene lookup returns CDR1 PRHDT and CDR2 FYEKMQ (reference sequence). In DNA, the CDR3 is TGTGCCAGCAGCCGGACTAGCGGGAGCCCCCCTGGGGCCAACGTCCTGACTTTC. Amino acid sequence: CASSRTSGSPPGANVLTF.

V usage is TRBV18 and J usage is TRBJ2-7; D is ambiguous. Germline V gives CDR1 KGHSH, CDR2 LQKENI. This CDR3 region has 14 residues. V was trimmed by 6 bases and J by 1 base, leaving 13 bases between them. The CDR3 nucleotides read TGTGCCAGCTCCCGCCCGGGCCTATCCTACGAGCAGTACTTC. It yields the protein CASSRPGLSYEQYF.

V is TRBV6-1 and J is TRBJ2-5; D gene uncertain. The CDR3 is made up of 17 amino acids. The germline gives CDR1 MNHNS, CDR2 SASEGT. Trimming left V 0 bases short and J 0 bases short, with 14 bases between. The CDR3 spells CASSEAWVVPYQETQYF. In nucleotides, the CDR3 is TGTGCCAGCAGTGAAGCTTGGGTGGTGCCTTACCAAGAGACCCAGTACTTC.

The chain couples TRBV28 to TRBJ2-1; 13 positions agree with TRBD2. The CDR3 extends over 14 amino acids. Germline V gene sequence: CDR1 MDHEN, CDR2 SYDVKM. V was pared by 7 bases and J by 10 bases, with 7 bases of the junction left unmatched. The CDR3 DNA reads as TGTGCCAGCATGCCGGGACTAGCGGGATCGGAGCAGTTCTTC. Translating gives CASMPGLAGSEQFF.

This rearrangement joins TRBV28 to TRBJ1-5; 7 nucleotides align to TRBD1. The V gene's germline CDR1 is MDHEN and CDR2 SYDVKM. This CDR3 has 16 residues. The J segment lost 4 bases and the V segment lost 5 bases, leaving 11 bases of the junction unmatched. The CDR3 loop is CASSKGSGQANQPQHF. The CDR3 DNA reads as TGTGCCAGCAGTAAGGGGTCCGGACAGGCGAATCAGCCCCAGCATTTT.

This clone came up once. The V call is TRBV19, the J call TRBJ1-1; 7 bases are a match to TRBD1. The CDR3 has 14 residues. V trimming: 2 bases; J trimming: 2 bases; junction bases outside the gene matches: 2. Per the germline V gene, CDR1 is LNHDA and CDR2 is SQIVND (reference sequence). DNA for the CDR3: TGTGCCAGTAGTATAAGACAGGGAAACACTGAAGCTTTCTTT. Its protein product is CASSIRQGNTEAFF.

The J gene is TRBJ1-5, the V gene TRBV2, with 7 bases identical to TRBD1. Germline CDR1 and CDR2: SNHLY and FYNNEI. After removal of 4 bases from V and 4 bases from J, the junction contained 7 bases not matched to a gene. This CDR3 region has 15 residues. In nucleotides, the CDR3 is TGTGCCAGCAGTGCCGGACAGGCAAGTAATCAGCCCCAGCATTTT. It codes for CASSAGQASNQPQHF.

Of note for this clone: An end of the junction differs from the germline gene, which may be a read error. This chain links TRBV5-1 with TRBJ2-5, with TRBD1 identical over 11 bases. CDR3 length: 15 residues. CDR1 SGHRS and CDR2 YFSETQ come from the germline V gene. CDR3 protein: CAGSPRTGGQGEQYF. For the CDR3, the DNA is TGCGCCGGCAGCCCTCGGACAGGGGGCCAGGGGGAGCAGTACTTC.

The chain joins TRBV4-2 to TRBJ1-2; D is ambiguous. The CDR3 contains 15 residues. Germline CDR1 reads LGHNA; CDR2 reads YNFKEQ. The germline V and J ends were trimmed by 0 bases and 7 bases, with 15 bases remaining between them. CDR3 sequence (DNA): TGTGCCAGCAGCCAAGACGCGGCAGAGGCGCGTGGCTACACCTTC. Protein sequence: CASSQDAAEARGYTF.

The rearrangement links TRBV27 to TRBJ2-3; TRBD2 aligns across 8 bases. V shed 0 bases and J 0 bases; nucleotides not matched to a gene: 14. This CDR3 is built from 20 residues. Looked up from germline, CDR1 is MNHEY and CDR2 is SMNVEV (reference sequence). CDR3 sequence (DNA): TGTGCCAGCAGTTTATCGTGGGGGGAGGGACTAGAAACCAGCACAGATACGCAGTATTTT. It specifies CASSLSWGEGLETSTDTQYF.